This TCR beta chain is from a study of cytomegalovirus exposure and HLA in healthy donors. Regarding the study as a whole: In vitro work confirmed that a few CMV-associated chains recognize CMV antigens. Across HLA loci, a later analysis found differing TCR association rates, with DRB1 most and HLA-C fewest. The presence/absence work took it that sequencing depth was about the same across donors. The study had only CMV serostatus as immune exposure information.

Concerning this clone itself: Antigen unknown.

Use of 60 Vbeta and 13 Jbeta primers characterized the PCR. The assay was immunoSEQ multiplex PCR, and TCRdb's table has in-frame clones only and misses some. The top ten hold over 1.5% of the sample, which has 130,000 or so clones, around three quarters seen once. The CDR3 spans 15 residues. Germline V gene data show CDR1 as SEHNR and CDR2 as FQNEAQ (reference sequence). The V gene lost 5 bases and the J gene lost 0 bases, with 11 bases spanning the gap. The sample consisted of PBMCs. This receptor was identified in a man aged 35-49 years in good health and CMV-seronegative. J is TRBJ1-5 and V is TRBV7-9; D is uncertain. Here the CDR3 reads CASSTSRDSNQPQHF. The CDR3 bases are TGTGCCAGCAGCACCTCGAGGGATAGCAATCAGCCCCAGCATTTT.